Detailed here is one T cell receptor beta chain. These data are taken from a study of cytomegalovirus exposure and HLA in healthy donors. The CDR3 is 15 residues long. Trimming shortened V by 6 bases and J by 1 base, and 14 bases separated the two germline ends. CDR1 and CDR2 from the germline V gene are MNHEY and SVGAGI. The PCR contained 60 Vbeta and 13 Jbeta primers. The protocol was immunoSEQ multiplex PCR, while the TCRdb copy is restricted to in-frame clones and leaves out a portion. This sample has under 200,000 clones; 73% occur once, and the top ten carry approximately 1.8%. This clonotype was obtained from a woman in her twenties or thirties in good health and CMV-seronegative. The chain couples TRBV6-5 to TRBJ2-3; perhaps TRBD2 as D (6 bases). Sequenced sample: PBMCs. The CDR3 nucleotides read TGTGCCAGCAGGGTTGCGCTAGCGCGCACAGATACGCAGTATTTT. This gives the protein CASRVALARTDTQYF.